This T cell receptor (beta chain) was retrieved from a study of T-cell memory formation after mild COVID-19. Overall study context: Across donors, TCR clusters were largely donor specific.

The CDR3 has 15 residues. Germline CDR1 LGHNA, CDR2 YSLEER. Deletions cut 4 bases from V and 1 base from J, with 10 bases between. Study outcomes and limitations: Confirmation was lacking for SARS-CoV-2 specificity of second-wave clones that peaked on day 37. The appearance of some responding clones in pre-infection memory suggested that cross-reactive memory joined.

Barcoded TCR alpha and TCR beta cDNA libraries with UMIs came from 5'RACE using constant-segment primers. TCRdb passed the 5' RACE reads through MiXCR, listing each CDR3 protein once. The table lists approximately 300,000 distinct CDR3 sequences, approximately 19% of them singletons. Note on this clonotype: Its antigen is not identified.

This rearrangement joins TRBV4-3 to TRBJ2-2; possible D gene TRBD1, 6 bases. The sequencing input was PBMCs or a T cell subset sorted from them (not recorded which). The TCR was taken from a man aged 18 to 35 who had mild COVID-19 (a few samples of this study predate the infection). Cell type and time point are not known. The CDR3 nucleotides read TGCGCCAGCAGCCCGTACAGGGTGAACACCGGGGAGCTGTTTTTT. It encodes CASSPYRVNTGELFF.